This T cell receptor (beta chain) was found in a study of CD8 T cells in ankylosing spondylitis. Making the TCR beta libraries involved quantitative 5'-RACE with molecular barcodes. MiXCR, applied by TCRdb to the 5' RACE reads, yields one record per CDR3 protein. The sample holds roughly 670,000 distinct CDR3 sequences, about 20% seen once. The study, taken as a whole, reports: Within ankylosing spondylitis blood, a TCR beta motif made up of seven to nine highly homologous variants appeared to be characteristic.

This clonotype was observed a handful of times. What it binds is not known. Trimming cost V 10 bases and J 4 bases; bases outside gene matches: 11. This CDR3 is built from 15 residues. Germline V gives CDR1 MDHEN, CDR2 SYDVKM. The V call is TRBV28, the J call TRBJ2-3; TRBD1 agrees at 10 bases. What was sequenced was blood, either unsorted or a sorted T cell fraction (not recorded which). The origin of this receptor is a male donor with ankylosing spondylitis. The CDR3 sequence: CATLGWDRGADTQYF. The CDR3 DNA reads as TGTGCCACCCTCGGCTGGGACAGGGGTGCAGATACGCAGTATTTT.